This T cell receptor beta chain stems from a study of CD4 T cells in relation to SARS-CoV-2 and coronaviruses. Comments on this clone: Its antigen is still unknown.

CDR1 GTSNPN and CDR2 SVGIG come from the germline V gene (reference sequence). V was pared by 1 base and J by 6 bases, with 10 bases between. The CDR3 loop spans 13 amino acids. Profiling relied on immunoSEQ multiplex PCR, and the TCRdb table lists in-frame clones only, not all of them. The data hold roughly 21,000 clones, with about 80% observed a single time. CD4+ T cells from unexposed donors were obtained before the COVID-19 pandemic (2011-2018). After approximately ten days of culture, CD4+ T cells were isolated. Unexposed-donor CD4+ T cells were probed with SARS-CoV-2 S/N and four cold-coronavirus spikes, cells permitting.

The chain couples TRBV30 to TRBJ2-1; D is unclear. The receptor's source is a human donor in good health. Sequenced: CD4+ T cells from PBMCs, cultured in vitro. For the CDR3, the DNA is TGTGCCTGGAGTGCTCGCGGTGGCAATGAGCAGTTCTTC. Translating gives CAWSARGGNEQFF.